This T cell receptor beta chain derives from a study of cytomegalovirus exposure and HLA in healthy donors. As for the study in general: A data release that came early held approximately 85 million unique TCRs from HLA-typed donors.

The study's findings and limits: In a later analysis, at a false discovery rate of 0.05, under 20,000 TCR beta sequences matched HLA alleles.

PCR was performed using 60 Vbeta and 13 Jbeta primers. Profiling relied on immunoSEQ multiplex PCR, and the TCRdb table lists in-frame clones only, not all of them. Of approximately 60,000 clones listed, 65% to 90% were seen once; the top ten hold 4.3%. This clone appeared a single time. Its antigen remains unknown. Trimming took 6 bases from V and 5 from J, leaving 20 bases between them. CDR3 length equals 16 residues. CDR1 and CDR2 from the germline V gene are SEHNR and FQNEAQ (reference sequence). The receptor was isolated from a man younger than 40 in good health and CMV-seronegative. The sequencing input was PBMCs. The V gene is TRBV7-9, the J gene TRBJ2-1; TRBD1 is a possible D gene (7 bases). The CDR3 spells CASRSRSSRGDNEQFF. CDR3 nucleotides: TGTGCCAGCAGGTCGAGGTCTAGCAGGGGGGACAATGAGCAGTTCTTC.